This T cell receptor (beta chain) was documented in a study of OX40 agonist ivuxolimab in advanced cancers. Background on the whole study: The costimulatory receptor OX40 (CD134) was targeted by ivuxolimab, a fully human IgG2 agonistic monoclonal antibody. Of the approximately 50 dose-escalation patients, hepatocellular carcinoma was present in approximately 20, melanoma in approximately 15, renal cell carcinoma in 9 and head and neck cancer in 9. The paper covers the monotherapy dose-escalation part of the phase I ivuxolimab trial, which included N ≈ 50 patients. Partial responses occurred in three dose-escalation patients, of whom one had hepatocellular carcinoma and two had cutaneous melanoma. The point of sequencing TCRbeta in the periphery was to test whether ivuxolimab changed TCR sequence diversity and drove clonal T-cell expansion. Intravenous ivuxolimab was administered to patients every 2 weeks at six dose levels: 0.01, 0.1, 0.3, 1.5, 3 and 10 mg/kg. In the dose-escalation cohort, more than 75% of patients were male, and the mean age was approximately 60 years, with a range of roughly 20 to 80. Patients were allowed to have had prior anti-PD-1, anti-PD-L1 or anti-CTLA-4 therapy, and around 40% of the dose-escalation patients had previously received checkpoint inhibitors. Study-wide findings and limitations: On average, CD8+ T cells showed more expanded clones than CD4+ T cells after ivuxolimab. Antigen specificity was not determined for the clonally expanded peripheral T cells. In partial responders in the 0.1-3.0 mg/kg groups, normalized peripheral clonal expansion was found to be among the lowest, especially among CD8+ T cells. At doses from 0.1 to 3.0 mg/kg, clonal expansion was seen in both CD4+ and CD8+ blood T cells between baseline and week 6. Low levels of normalized T-cell clonal expansion were also shown by some nonresponding patients.

V is pruned by 3 bases and J by 0 bases, leaving 11 bases of the junction without a gene match. From the germline V gene, CDR1 is MDHEN and CDR2 is SYDVKM. The CDR3 contains 17 residues, cysteine and phenylalanine counted. Of all the DNA, just the CDR3 is kept, 51 bases in frame from base 1. Patients with autoimmune disease history or receiving systemic immunosuppression were excluded from the trial. Peripheral blood for TCR sequencing was collected from all dose cohorts at baseline, on cycle 4 day 1, and on cycle 7 day 1. The samples were taken from a phase I, first-in-human, multicenter, open-label dose-escalation trial of ivuxolimab. The trial enrolled adults with locally advanced or metastatic head and neck squamous cell, hepatocellular, melanoma or renal cell carcinoma. Before TCR sequencing, CD4+ T cells and CD8+ T cells from peripheral blood were sorted into separate populations. On this clone itself: What antigen it recognizes has not been identified. It has no much larger one-base neighbor in the sample; base qualities were not kept.

For sequencing of the TCRbeta CDR3 region, genomic DNA was extracted from the sorted cells. The immunoSEQ Assay was used to sequence the TCRbeta CDR3 regions. Sourced from immuneACCESS, this table was stored by TCRdb with only in-frame sequences that have V and J called. A share of the clones is absent; for the studies checked, an unresolved V gene accounts for under half, and the remainder has no known explanation. The sample table holds around 40,000 clones, of which 65% to 90% were seen once. 20% to 25% of the sample is held by the ten biggest clonotypes. Source: CD4+ or CD8+ T cells sorted from blood, taken in a trial of the OX40 agonist ivuxolimab. The clonotype was recovered from an adult with an advanced solid tumor such as melanoma, head and neck, liver or kidney cancer. The chain joins TRBV28 to TRBJ2-7, with 7 bases aligning to TRBD1. The CDR3 protein sequence reads: CASSFLPTGSSSYEQYF. The nucleotide sequence is given as TGTGCCAGCAGTTTCCTCCCGACAGGGTCCAGCTCCTACGAGCAGTACTTC.